Sequencing of this TCR beta chain was carried out in a study of T cells in Graves' hyperthyroidism and ophthalmopathy. The CDR3 runs 13 residues. Germline V gives CDR1 SGHDT, CDR2 YYEEEE. V lost 6 bases and J 2 bases, leaving 11 bases between the germline ends. This clonotype was observed a few times. The target antigen is unknown. What was amplified from RNA transcripts were TCR beta CDR3 regions. Carried out on the TCR CDR3, a first-round RT-PCR used the HTBI primer set. TCRdb processed the multiplex PCR reads anew with MiXCR; each CDR3 protein has one entry. The sample holds hundreds of thousands of distinct CDR3 sequences, under 15% seen once. General observations from the study: Model-based prediction identified ophthalmopathy a median around 6.5 months prior to its onset.

The study included ophthalmopathy patients with Clinical Activity Score at least 3, NOSPECS grade at least 4 and duration under 3 months. Exclusion of a patient resulted from uncontrolled infection, other autoimmune disease, pregnancy or lactation. Sequencing was carried out using blood. This TCR derives from a man younger than 35 with Graves' ophthalmopathy. The genes are TRBV5-6 and TRBJ2-5; D gene ambiguous. CDR3: CASTERNQETQYF. In DNA, the CDR3 is TGTGCCAGCACGGAGAGGAATCAAGAGACCCAGTACTTC.